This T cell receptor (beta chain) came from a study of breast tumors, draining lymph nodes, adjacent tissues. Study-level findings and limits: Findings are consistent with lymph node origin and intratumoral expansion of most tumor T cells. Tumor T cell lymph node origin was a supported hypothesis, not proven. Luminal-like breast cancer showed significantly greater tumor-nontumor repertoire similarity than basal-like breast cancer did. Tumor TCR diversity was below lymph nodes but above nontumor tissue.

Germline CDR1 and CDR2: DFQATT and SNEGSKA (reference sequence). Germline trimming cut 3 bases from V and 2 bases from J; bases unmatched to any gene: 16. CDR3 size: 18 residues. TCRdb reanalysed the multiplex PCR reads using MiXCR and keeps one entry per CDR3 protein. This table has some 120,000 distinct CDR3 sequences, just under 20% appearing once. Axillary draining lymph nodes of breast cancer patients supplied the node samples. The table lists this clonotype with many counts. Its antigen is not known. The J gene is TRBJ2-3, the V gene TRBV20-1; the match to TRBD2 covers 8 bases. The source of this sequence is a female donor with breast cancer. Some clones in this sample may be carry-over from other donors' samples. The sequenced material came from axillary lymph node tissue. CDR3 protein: CSARFQGEAGVITDTQYF. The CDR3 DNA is TGCAGTGCTAGGTTTCAGGGAGAAGCGGGAGTTATCACAGATACGCAGTATTTT.